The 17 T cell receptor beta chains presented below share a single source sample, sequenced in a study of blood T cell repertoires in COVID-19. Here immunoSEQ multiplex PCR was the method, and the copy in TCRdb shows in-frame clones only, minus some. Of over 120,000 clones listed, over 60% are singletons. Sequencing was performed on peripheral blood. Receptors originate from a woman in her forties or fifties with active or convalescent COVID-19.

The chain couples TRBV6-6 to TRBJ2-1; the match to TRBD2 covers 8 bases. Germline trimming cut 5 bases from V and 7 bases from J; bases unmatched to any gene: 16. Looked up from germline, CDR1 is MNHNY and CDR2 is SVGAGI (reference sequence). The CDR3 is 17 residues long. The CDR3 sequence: CASSPSQASGSGNEQFF. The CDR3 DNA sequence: TGTGCCAGCAGTCCCTCCCAGGCTAGCGGGTCGGGGAATGAGCAGTTCTTC.

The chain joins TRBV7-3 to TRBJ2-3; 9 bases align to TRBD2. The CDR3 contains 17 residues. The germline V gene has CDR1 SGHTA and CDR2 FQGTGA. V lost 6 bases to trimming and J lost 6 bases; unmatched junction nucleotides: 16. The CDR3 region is CASSPSRGGGAGDTQYF. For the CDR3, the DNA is TGTGCCAGCAGTCCGAGTAGAGGCGGGGGGGCAGGCGATACGCAGTATTTT.

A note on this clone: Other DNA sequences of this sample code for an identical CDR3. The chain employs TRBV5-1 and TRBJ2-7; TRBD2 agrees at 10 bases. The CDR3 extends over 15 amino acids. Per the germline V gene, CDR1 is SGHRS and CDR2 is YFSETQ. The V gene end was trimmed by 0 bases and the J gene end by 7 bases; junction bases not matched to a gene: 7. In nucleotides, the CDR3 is TGCGCCAGCAGCTTGGCAGCGGGAGGGTCGGGTGAGCAGTACTTC. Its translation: CASSLAAGGSGEQYF.

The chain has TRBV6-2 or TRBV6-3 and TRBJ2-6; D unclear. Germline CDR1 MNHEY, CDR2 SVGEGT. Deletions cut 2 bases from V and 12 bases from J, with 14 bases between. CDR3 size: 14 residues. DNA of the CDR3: TGTGCCAGCAGTTACCGAGGCAGTCTCGCCGTCCTGACTTTC. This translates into CASSYRGSLAVLTF.

CDR3 sequence: CASSVGGGYNEQFF. The CDR3 region has the DNA TGTGCCAGCAGCGTGGGCGGGGGCTACAATGAGCAGTTCTTC. This chain joins TRBV9 and TRBJ2-1; TRBD2 agrees at 7 bases. The germline V gene has CDR1 SGDLS and CDR2 YYNGEE. The CDR3 contains 14 residues. Germline trimming cut 2 bases from V and 3 bases from J; bases unmatched to any gene: 2.

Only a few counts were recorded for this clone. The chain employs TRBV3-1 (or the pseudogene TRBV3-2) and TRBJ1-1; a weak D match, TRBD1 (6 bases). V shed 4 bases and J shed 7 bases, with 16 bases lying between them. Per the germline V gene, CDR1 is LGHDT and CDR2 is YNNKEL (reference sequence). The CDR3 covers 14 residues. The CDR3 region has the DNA TGTGCCAGCAGCCCCCACAGGGATCCCCTTGAAGCTTTCTTT. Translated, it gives CASSPHRDPLEAFF.

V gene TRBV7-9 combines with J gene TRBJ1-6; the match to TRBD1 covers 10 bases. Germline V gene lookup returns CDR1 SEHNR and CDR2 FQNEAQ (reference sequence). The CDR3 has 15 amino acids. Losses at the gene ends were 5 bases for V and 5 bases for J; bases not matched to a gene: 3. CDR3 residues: CASSRQGADNSPLHF. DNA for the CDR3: TGTGCCAGCAGCCGACAGGGGGCGGATAATTCACCCCTCCACTTT.

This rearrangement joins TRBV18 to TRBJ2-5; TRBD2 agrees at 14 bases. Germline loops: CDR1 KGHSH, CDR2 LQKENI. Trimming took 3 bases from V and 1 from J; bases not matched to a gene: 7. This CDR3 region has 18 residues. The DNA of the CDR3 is TGTGCCAGCTCACCTCCGGGACTAGCGGGGGCTAGCCAAGAGACCCAGTACTTC. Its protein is CASSPPGLAGASQETQYF.

CDR3 loop: CASSQDRGEPDTQYF. The CDR3 nucleotides read TGCGCCAGCAGCCAAGACCGTGGGGAGCCAGATACGCAGTATTTT. This sequence joins TRBV4-3 and TRBJ2-3, with TRBD2 as a possible D gene (5 bases). The germline V and J ends were trimmed by 0 bases and 4 bases, with 11 bases remaining between them. Looked up from germline, CDR1 is LGHNA and CDR2 is YSLEER. The CDR3 runs to 15 residues.

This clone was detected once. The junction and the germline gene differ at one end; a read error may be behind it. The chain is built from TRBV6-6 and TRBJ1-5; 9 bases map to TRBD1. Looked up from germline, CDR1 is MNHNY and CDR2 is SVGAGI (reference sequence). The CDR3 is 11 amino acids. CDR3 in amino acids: CASSPGTGRNF. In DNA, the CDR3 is TGTGCCAGCAGCCCCGGGACAGGGAGGAATTTT.

Here the CDR3 reads CASSSTGGVEKLFF. Written as DNA, the CDR3 is TGTGCCAGCAGCTCAACAGGGGGCGTTGAAAAACTGTTTTTT. The chain links TRBV28 to TRBJ1-4; TRBD1 matches at 9 bases. The CDR3 sequence is 14 residues long. V was clipped by 6 bases and J by 7 bases; unmatched bases: 6. Germline CDR1 MDHEN, CDR2 SYDVKM.

The DNA of the CDR3 is TGTGCCAGTAACCTACAGGGCTCTGGTCAGCCCCAGCATTTT. Translated, it gives CASNLQGSGQPQHF. V is TRBV6-5 and J is TRBJ1-5, with D possibly being TRBD1 (6 bases). Germline assignment: CDR1 MNHEY and CDR2 SVGAGI. The CDR3 loop spans 14 amino acids. Between the trimmed V and J ends, which lost 9 bases and 6 bases, there was a span of 18 bases.

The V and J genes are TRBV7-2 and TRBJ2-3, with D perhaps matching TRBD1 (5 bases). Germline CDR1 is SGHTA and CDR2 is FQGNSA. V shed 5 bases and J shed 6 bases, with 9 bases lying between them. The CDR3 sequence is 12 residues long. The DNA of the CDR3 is TGTGCCAGCAGCGGGGCTCCGGATACGCAGTATTTT. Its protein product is CASSGAPDTQYF.

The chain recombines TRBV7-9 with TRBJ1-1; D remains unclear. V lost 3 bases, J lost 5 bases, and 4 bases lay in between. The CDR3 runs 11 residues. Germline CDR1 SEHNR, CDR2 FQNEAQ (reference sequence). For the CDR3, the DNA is TGTGCCAGCAGCTTTTTAACTGAAGCTTTCTTT. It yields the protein CASSFLTEAFF.

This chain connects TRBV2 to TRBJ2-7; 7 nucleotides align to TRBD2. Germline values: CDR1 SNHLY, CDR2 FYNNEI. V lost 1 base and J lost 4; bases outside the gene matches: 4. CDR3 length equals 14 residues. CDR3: CASSEGTSRYEQYF. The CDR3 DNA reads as TGTGCCAGCAGTGAAGGGACTAGTAGGTACGAGCAGTACTTC.

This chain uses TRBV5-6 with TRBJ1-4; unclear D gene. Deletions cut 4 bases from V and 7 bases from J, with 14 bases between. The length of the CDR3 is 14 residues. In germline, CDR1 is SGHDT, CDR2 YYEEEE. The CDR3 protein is CASSGAGRSEKLFF. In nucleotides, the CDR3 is TGTGCCAGCAGCGGCGCCGGGAGGTCTGAAAAACTGTTTTTT.

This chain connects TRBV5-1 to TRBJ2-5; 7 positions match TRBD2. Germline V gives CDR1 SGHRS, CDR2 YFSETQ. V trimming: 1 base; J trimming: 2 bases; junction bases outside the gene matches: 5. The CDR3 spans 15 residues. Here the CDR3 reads CASSLSLGGQETQYF. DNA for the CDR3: TGCGCCAGCAGCTTGTCGTTGGGAGGGCAAGAGACCCAGTACTTC. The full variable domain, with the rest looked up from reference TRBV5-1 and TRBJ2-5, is KAGVTQTPRYLIKTRGQQVTLSCSPISGHRSVSWYQQTPGQGLQFLFEYFSETQRNKGNFPGRFSGRQFSNSRSEMNVSTLELGDSALYLCASSLSLGGQETQYFGPGTRLLVL.